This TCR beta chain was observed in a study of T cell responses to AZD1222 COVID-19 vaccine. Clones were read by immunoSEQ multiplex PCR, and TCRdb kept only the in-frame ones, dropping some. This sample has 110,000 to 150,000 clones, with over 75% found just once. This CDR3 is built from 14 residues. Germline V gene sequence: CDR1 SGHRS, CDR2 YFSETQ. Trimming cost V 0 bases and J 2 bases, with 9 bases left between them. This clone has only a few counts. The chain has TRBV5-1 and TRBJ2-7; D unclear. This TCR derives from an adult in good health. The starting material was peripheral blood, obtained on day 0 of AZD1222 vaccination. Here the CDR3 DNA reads TGCGCCAGCAGCTTGGGACGGCCAGCCTACGAGCAGTACTTC. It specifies CASSLGRPAYEQYF.